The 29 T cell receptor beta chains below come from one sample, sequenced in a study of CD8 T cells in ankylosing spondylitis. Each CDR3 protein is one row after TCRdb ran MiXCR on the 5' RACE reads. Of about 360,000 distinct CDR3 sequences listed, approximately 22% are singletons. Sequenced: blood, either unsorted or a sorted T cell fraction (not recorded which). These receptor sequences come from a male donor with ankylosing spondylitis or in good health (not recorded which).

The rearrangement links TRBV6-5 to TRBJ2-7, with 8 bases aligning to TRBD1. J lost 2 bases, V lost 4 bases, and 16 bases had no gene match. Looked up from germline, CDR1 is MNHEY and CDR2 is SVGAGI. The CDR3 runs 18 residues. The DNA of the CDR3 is TGTGCCAGCAGTTTTTGGCCAGGGGGCACTAGCAGTCCCTACGAGCAGTACTTC. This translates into CASSFWPGGTSSPYEQYF.

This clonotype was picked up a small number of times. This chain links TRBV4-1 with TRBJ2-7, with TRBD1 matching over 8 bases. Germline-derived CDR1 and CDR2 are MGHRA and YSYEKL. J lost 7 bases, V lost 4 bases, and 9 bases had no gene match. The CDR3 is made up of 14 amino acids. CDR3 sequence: CASSPGQGVEEQYF. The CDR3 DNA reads TGCGCCAGCAGCCCCGGACAGGGTGTAGAGGAGCAGTACTTC.

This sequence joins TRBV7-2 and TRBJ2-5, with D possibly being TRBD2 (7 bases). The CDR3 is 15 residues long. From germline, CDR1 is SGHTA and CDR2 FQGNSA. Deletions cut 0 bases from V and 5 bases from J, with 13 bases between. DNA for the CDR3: TGTGCCAGCAGCTTAGCGGAGGGGGGGAGGGAGACCCAGTACTTC. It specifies CASSLAEGGRETQYF.

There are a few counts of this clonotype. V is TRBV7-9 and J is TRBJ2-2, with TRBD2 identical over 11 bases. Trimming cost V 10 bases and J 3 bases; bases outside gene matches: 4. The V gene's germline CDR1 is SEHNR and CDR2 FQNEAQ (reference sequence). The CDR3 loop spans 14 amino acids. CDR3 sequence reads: CATTSGGYTGELFF. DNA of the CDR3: TGTGCCACCACTAGCGGGGGATACACCGGGGAGCTGTTTTTT.

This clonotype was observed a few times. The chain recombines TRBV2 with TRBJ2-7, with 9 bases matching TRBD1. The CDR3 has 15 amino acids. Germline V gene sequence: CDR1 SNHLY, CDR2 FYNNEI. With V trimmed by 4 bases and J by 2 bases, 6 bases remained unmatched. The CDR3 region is CASSVTGGSPYEQYF. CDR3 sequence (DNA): TGTGCCAGCAGTGTCACAGGGGGCTCCCCCTACGAGCAGTACTTC.

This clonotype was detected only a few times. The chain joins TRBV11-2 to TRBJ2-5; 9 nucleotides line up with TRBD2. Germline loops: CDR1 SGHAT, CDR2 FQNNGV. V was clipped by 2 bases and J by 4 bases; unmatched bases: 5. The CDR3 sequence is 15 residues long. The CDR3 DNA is TGTGCCAGCAGCTTAATCACTAGCGGGCGAGAGACCCAGTACTTC. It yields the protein CASSLITSGRETQYF.

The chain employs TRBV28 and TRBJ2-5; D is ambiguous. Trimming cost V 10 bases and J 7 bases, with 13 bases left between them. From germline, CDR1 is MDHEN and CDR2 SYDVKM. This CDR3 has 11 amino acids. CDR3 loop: CAISRVGTQYF. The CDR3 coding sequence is TGTGCCATCTCACGGGTGGGGACCCAGTACTTC.

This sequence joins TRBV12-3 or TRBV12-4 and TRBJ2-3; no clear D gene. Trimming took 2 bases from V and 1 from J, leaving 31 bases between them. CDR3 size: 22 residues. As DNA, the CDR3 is TGTGCCAGCAGTTTAATCCCCGTGGCCCCACGTACCCCTCTAGTTGGCACAGATACGCAGTATTTT. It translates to CASSLIPVAPRTPLVGTDTQYF.

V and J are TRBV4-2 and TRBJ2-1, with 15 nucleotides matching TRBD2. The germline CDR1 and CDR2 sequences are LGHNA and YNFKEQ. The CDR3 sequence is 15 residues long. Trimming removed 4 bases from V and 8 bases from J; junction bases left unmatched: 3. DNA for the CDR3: TGTGCCAGCAGCCCGTGGACTAGCGGGGGGGATGAGCAGTTCTTC. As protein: CASSPWTSGGDEQFF.

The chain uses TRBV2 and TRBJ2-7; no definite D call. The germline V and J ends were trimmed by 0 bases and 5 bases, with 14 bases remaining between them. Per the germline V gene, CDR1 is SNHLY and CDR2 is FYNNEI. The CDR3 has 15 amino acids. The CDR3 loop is CASSEAGSDSNEQYF. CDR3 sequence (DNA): TGTGCCAGCAGTGAAGCCGGTTCAGATTCCAACGAGCAGTACTTC.

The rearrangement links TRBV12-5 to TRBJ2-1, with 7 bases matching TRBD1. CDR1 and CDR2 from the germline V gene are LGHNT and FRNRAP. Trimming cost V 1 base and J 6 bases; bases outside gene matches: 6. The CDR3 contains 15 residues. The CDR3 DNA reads TGTGCTAGTGGTTTGGAGGGGACAGCAGGCAATGAGCAGTTCTTC. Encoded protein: CASGLEGTAGNEQFF. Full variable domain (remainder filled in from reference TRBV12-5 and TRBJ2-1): DARVTQTPRHKVTEMGQEVTMRCQPILGHNTVFWYRQTMMQGLELLAYFRNRAPLDDSGMPKDRFSAEMPDATLATLKIQPSEPRDSAVYFCASGLEGTAGNEQFFGPGTRLTVL.

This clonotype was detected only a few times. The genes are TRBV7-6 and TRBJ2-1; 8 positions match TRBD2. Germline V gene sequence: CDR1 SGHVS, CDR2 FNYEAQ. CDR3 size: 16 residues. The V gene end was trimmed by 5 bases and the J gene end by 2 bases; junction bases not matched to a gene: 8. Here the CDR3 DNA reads TGTGCCAGCAGCCACGGGACTAGGGGAACCTACAATGAGCAGTTCTTC. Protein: CASSHGTRGTYNEQFF.

The CDR3 loop is CASSVDSSYNEQFF. DNA for the CDR3: TGTGCCAGCAGCGTAGATAGCTCCTACAATGAGCAGTTCTTC. The rearrangement links TRBV9 to TRBJ2-1; D not certain. CDR1 and CDR2 (germline): SGDLS, YYNGEE. There are 14 residues in the CDR3. The ends were cut back, 0 bases at V and 0 bases at J, with 4 bases in the middle.

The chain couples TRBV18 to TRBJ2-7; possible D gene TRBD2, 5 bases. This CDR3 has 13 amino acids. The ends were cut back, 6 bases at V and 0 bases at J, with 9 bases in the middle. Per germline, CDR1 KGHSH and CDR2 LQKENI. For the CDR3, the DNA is TGTGCCAGCTCGGACGGGAACTCCTACGAGCAGTACTTC. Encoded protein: CASSDGNSYEQYF. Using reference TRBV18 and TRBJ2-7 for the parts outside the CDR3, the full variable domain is NAGVMQNPRHLVRRRGQEARLRCSPMKGHSHVYWYRQLPEEGLKFMVYLQKENIIDESGMPKERFSAEFPKEGPSILRIQQVVRGDSAAYFCASSDGNSYEQYFGPGTRLTVT.

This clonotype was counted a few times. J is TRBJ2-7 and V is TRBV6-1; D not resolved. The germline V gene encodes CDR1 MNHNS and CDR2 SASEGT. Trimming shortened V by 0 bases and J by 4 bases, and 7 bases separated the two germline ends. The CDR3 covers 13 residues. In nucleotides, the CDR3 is TGTGCCAGCAGTGAAGCGTTAACGTACGAGCAGTACTTC. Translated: CASSEALTYEQYF.

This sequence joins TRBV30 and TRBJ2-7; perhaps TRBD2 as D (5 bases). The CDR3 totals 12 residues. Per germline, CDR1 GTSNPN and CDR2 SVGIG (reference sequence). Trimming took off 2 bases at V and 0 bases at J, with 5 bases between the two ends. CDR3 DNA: TGTGCCTGGAGTAGCGGCTCCTACGAGCAGTACTTC. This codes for CAWSSGSYEQYF. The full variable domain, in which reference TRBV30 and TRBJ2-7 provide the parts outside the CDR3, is SQTIHQWPATLVQPVGSPLSLECTVEGTSNPNLYWYRQAAGRGLQLLFYSVGIGQISSEVPQNLSASRPQDRQFILSSKKLLLSDSGFYLCAWSSGSYEQYFGPGTRLTVT.

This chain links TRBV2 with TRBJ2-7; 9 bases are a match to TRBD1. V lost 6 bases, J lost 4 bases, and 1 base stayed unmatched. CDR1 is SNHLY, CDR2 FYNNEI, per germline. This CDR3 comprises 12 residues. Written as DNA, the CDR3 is TGTGCCAGCAGGGGGACAGGGTACGAGCAGTACTTC. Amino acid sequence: CASRGTGYEQYF.

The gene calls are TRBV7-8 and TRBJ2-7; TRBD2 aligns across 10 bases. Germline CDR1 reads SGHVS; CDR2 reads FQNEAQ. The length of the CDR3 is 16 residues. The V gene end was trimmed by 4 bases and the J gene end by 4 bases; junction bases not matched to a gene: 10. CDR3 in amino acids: CASSSEPAGGQYEQYF. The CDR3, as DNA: TGTGCCAGCAGCTCAGAGCCAGCGGGGGGGCAATACGAGCAGTACTTC. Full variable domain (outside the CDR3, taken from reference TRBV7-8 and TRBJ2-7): GAGVSQSPRYKVAKRGQDVALRCDPISGHVSLFWYQQALGQGPEFLTYFQNEAQLDKSGLPSDRFFAERPEGSVSTLKIQRTQQEDSAVYLCASSSEPAGGQYEQYFGPGTRLTVT.

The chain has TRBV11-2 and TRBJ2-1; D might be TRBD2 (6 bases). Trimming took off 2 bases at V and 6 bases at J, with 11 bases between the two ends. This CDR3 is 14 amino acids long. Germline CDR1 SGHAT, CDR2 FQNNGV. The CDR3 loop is CASSLSRGFNEQFF. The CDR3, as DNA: TGTGCCAGCAGCTTATCGCGGGGATTCAATGAGCAGTTCTTC. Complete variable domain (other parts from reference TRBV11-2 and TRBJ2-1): EAGVAQSPRYKIIEKRQSVAFWCNPISGHATLYWYQQILGQGPKLLIQFQNNGVVDDSQLPKDRFSAERLKGVDSTLKIQPAKLEDSAVYLCASSLSRGFNEQFFGPGTRLTVL.

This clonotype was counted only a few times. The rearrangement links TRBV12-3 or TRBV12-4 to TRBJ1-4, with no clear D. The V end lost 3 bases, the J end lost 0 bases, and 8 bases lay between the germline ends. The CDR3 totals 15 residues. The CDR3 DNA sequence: TGTGCCAGCAGTTTCTGGATTGCAACTAATGAAAAACTGTTTTTT. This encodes CASSFWIATNEKLFF.

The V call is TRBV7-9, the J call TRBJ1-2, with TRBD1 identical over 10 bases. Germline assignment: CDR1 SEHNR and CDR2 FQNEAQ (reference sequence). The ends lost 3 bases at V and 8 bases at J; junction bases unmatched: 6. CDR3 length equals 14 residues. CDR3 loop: CASSLAGTGDGYTF. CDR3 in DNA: TGTGCCAGCAGCTTGGCCGGGACAGGGGACGGCTACACCTTC.

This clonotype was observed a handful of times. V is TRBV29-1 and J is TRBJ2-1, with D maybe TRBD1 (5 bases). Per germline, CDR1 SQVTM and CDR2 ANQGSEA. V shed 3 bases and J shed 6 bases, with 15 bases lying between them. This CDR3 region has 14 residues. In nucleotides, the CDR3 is TGCAGCGTTGAGACCAGGGATAGGGGCAATGAGCAGTTCTTC. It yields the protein CSVETRDRGNEQFF.

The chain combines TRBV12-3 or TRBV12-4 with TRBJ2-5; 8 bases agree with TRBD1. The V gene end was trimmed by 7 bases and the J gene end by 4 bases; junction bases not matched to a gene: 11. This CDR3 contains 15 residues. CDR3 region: CASTKSRGRGETQYF. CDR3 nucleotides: TGTGCCAGCACCAAATCCAGGGGGCGCGGAGAGACCCAGTACTTC.

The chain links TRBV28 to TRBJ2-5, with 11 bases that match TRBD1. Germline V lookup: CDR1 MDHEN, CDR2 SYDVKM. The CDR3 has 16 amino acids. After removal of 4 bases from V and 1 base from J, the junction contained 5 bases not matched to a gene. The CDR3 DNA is TGTGCCAGCAGTTCGGGGACAGGGGGAGTCCAAGAGACCCAGTACTTC. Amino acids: CASSSGTGGVQETQYF.

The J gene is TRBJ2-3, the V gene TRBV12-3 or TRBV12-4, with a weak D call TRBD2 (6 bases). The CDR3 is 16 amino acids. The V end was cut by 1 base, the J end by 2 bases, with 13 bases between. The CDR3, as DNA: TGTGCCAGCAGTTTAGAGCGGACGGGGGTCACAGATACGCAGTATTTT. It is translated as CASSLERTGVTDTQYF.

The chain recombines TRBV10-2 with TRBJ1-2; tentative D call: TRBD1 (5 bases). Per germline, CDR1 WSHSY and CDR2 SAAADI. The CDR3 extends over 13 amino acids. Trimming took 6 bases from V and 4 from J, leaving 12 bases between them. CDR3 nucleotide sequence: TGCGCCAGCAGCAGGGCAGAAATCTATGGCTACACCTTC. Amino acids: CASSRAEIYGYTF.

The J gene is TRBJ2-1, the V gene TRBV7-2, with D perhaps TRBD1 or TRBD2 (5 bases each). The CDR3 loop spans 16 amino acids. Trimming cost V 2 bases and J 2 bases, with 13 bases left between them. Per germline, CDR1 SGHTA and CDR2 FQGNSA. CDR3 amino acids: CASSLWDDRAYNEQFF. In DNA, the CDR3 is TGTGCCAGCAGCTTATGGGACGACCGGGCCTACAATGAGCAGTTCTTC.

DNA of the CDR3: TGCGCCAGCAGCTTTTCGACATCGAACACCGGGGAGCTGTTTTTT. Translated: CASSFSTSNTGELFF. The chain couples TRBV5-1 to TRBJ2-2; no firm D call. The CDR3 loop spans 15 amino acids. Trimming shortened V by 2 bases and J by 0 bases, and 8 bases separated the two germline ends. The V gene's germline CDR1 is SGHRS and CDR2 YFSETQ.

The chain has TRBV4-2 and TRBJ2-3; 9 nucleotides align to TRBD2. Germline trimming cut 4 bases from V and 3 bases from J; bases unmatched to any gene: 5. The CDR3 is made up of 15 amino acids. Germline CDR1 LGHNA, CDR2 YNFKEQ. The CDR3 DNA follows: TGTGCCAGCAGCCGAATAGCGGGGGAGACAGATACGCAGTATTTT. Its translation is CASSRIAGETDTQYF.